The 4 T cell receptor beta chains listed next were all sequenced from one sample in a study of T cell changes during pregnancy in multiple sclerosis. Clones were read by immunoSEQ multiplex PCR, and TCRdb kept only the in-frame ones, dropping some. The sample consists of 55,000 to 65,000 clones, 85% to 95% of them appearing once. Sequenced material: peripheral blood, taken after pregnancy. These receptors all stem from a female donor with multiple sclerosis, enrolled in a pregnancy study.

The chain recombines TRBV7-8 with TRBJ1-2, with 8 nucleotides matching TRBD1. This CDR3 spans 14 amino acids. Germline loops: CDR1 SGHVS, CDR2 FQNEAQ. Trimming at V came to 5 bases and at J to 4 bases, leaving 6 bases not matched to a gene. The CDR3 nucleotides read TGTGCCAGCAGCATCAGGACAGGGTCCTATGGCTACACCTTC. Its translation is CASSIRTGSYGYTF.

V gene TRBV5-1 combines with J gene TRBJ1-6; 11 bases match TRBD1. Germline V gene lookup returns CDR1 SGHRS and CDR2 YFSETQ. With 1 base clipped from V and 8 bases from J, the junction kept 5 bases outside the gene matches. The CDR3 covers 16 residues. CDR3 sequence (DNA): TGCGCCAGCAGCTTGTCCAGGACAGGGGGCCATTCACCCCTCCACTTT. It encodes CASSLSRTGGHSPLHF.

The chain combines TRBV25-1 with TRBJ2-1; TRBD2 agrees at 7 bases. The CDR3 is 17 residues long. Trimming cost V 4 bases and J 3 bases; bases outside gene matches: 12. Germline V lookup: CDR1 MGHDK, CDR2 SYGVNS. As DNA, the CDR3 is TGTGCCAGCAGTGGGGCCTTATATAGCGGGCTCTACAATGAGCAGTTCTTC. Translated, it gives CASSGALYSGLYNEQFF.

CDR3 in amino acids: CAISERGKKETQYF. The DNA for the CDR3 is TGTGCCATCAGTGAGCGGGGGAAGAAAGAGACCCAGTACTTC. The chain joins TRBV10-3 to TRBJ2-5; D is perhaps TRBD2 (6 bases). The germline CDR1 and CDR2 sequences are ENHRY and SYGVKD. Between the trimmed V and J ends, which lost 2 bases and 3 bases, there was a span of 10 bases. This CDR3 contains 14 residues.